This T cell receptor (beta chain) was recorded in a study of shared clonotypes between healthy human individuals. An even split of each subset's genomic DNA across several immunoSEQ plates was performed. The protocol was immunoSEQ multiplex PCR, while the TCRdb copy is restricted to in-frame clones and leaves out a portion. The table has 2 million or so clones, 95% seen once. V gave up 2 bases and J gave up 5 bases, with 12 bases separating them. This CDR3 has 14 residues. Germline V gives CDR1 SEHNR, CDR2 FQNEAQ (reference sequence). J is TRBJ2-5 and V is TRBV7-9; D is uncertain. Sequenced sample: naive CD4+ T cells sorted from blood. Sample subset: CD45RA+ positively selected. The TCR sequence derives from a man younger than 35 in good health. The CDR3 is CASSLHALEETQYF. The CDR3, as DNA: TGTGCCAGCAGCTTACACGCGTTGGAGGAGACCCAGTACTTC.